Listed below are T cell receptor beta chains from one sample, sequenced in a study of CD8 T cells in Susac syndrome. TCRdb used MiXCR to reprocess the immunoSEQ multiplex PCR reads, holding one entry per CDR3 protein. The table lists around 70,000 distinct CDR3 sequences, about 94% of them singletons. The specimen was CD8+ T cells from PBMCs. The receptors were gathered from a human donor with multiple sclerosis. The CDR3 runs from the conserved cysteine through the conserved F or W. D genes are given only for firm matches. Clone sizes are given selectively: once, few, many, or a class where the clone is expanded.

J,V,size,D,CDR3,DNA
TRBJ1-6,TRBV12-3/TRBV12-4,-,-,CASSPSHPGWSYNSPLHF,TGTGCCAGCAGTCCAAGCCACCCGGGATGGTCCTATAATTCACCCCTCCACTTT
TRBJ1-2,TRBV29-1,-,TRBD1,CSVDKWDRDYGYTF,TGCAGCGTGGATAAGTGGGACAGGGACTATGGCTACACCTTC
TRBJ2-1,TRBV29-1,-,-,CSVDLWGRGPGSSSYNEQFF,TGCAGCGTTGATCTCTGGGGGCGGGGGCCCGGATCGAGCTCCTACAATGAGCAGTTCTTC
TRBJ2-5,TRBV7-9,-,-,CASSWAQDLMGTQYF,TGTGCCAGCAGCTGGGCCCAGGACCTGATGGGGACCCAGTACTTC
TRBJ1-6,TRBV2,-,-,CASSLFLLRPQSSYNSPLHF,TGTGCCAGCAGCTTATTCCTCTTGAGGCCCCAAAGCTCCTATAATTCACCCCTCCACTTT
TRBJ1-2,TRBV12-3/TRBV12-4,-,-,CASPRLSGAGGYTF,TGTGCCAGCCCCCGTTTGTCCGGGGCGGGTGGCTACACCTTC
TRBJ2-5,TRBV9,-,-,CASSIASGSGETQYF,TGTGCCAGCAGCATAGCCTCCGGGTCCGGAGAGACCCAGTACTTC
TRBJ1-4,TRBV20-1,-,TRBD1,CSATPGTGLGEKLFF,TGCAGTGCTACACCGGGGACAGGGTTGGGTGAAAAACTGTTTTTT
TRBJ2-7,TRBV7-9,-,-,CASKGNEQYF,TGTGCCAGCAAAGGGAACGAGCAGTACTTC
TRBJ1-2,TRBV28,-,TRBD1,CASSPTTGVDYGYTF,TGTGCCAGCAGTCCTACGACAGGGGTCGACTATGGCTACACCTTC
TRBJ2-5,TRBV27,-,-,CASSPYLRSAQETQYF,TGTGCCAGCAGTCCCTACCTCCGATCGGCCCAAGAGACCCAGTACTTC
TRBJ1-1,TRBV25-1,-,-,CASSGEVPEAFF,TGTGCCAGCAGTGGCGAGGTCCCTGAAGCTTTCTTT
TRBJ1-1,TRBV28,-,-,CASIKTGPTEAFF,TGTGCCAGCATTAAGACAGGTCCGACTGAAGCTTTCTTT
TRBJ2-7,TRBV12-3/TRBV12-4,once,-,CASSLRGTYEQYF,TGTGCCAGCAGTTTAAGGGGGACCTACGAGCAGTACTTC
TRBJ2-7,TRBV13,once,TRBD1,CASSFGTGGSEQYF,TGTGCCAGCAGCTTTGGGACAGGGGGCAGCGAGCAGTACTTC
TRBJ2-7,TRBV27,-,TRBD1,CASSLTGTGFHEQYF,TGTGCCAGCAGCCTCACCGGGACAGGGTTCCACGAGCAGTACTTC
TRBJ2-2,TRBV3-1,-,-,CASSQERPGWAGELFF,TGTGCCAGCAGCCAAGAGCGGCCAGGGTGGGCCGGGGAGCTGTTTTTT
TRBJ2-1,TRBV4-1,once,-,CASSQDSASVAEQFF,TGCGCCAGCAGCCAAGATTCGGCATCGGTCGCTGAGCAGTTCTTC
TRBJ1-5,TRBV24-1,-,-,CATSEGAGNQPQHF,TGTGCCACCAGTGAAGGAGCTGGCAATCAGCCCCAGCATTTT
TRBJ2-7,TRBV7-2,once,-,CASSLMSYEQYF,TGTGCCAGCAGCTTAATGTCCTACGAGCAGTACTTC
TRBJ2-7,TRBV4-1,-,TRBD1,CASSQGWDRVGEQYF,TGCGCCAGCAGCCAAGGATGGGACAGGGTAGGAGAGCAGTACTTC
TRBJ2-1,TRBV28,-,TRBD1,CASSRDRAYNEQFF,TGTGCCAGCAGCCGGGACAGGGCCTACAATGAGCAGTTCTTC
TRBJ2-7,TRBV27,-,TRBD1,CASSSLPGTAYEQYF,TGTGCCAGCAGTTCCCTCCCCGGGACAGCCTACGAGCAGTACTTC
TRBJ1-2,TRBV30,-,-,CAWVGGYGYTF,TGTGCCTGGGTCGGGGGCTATGGCTACACCTTC
TRBJ2-1,TRBV29-1,-,TRBD2,CSVDAPSGRAYNEQFF,TGCAGCGTGGACGCCCCTAGCGGGAGAGCCTACAATGAGCAGTTCTTC
TRBJ2-7,TRBV19,-,-,CASSDQKYSYEQYF,TGTGCCAGTAGTGACCAGAAATACTCCTACGAGCAGTACTTC
TRBJ1-3,TRBV30,-,-,CAWSTDTSGNTIYF,TGTGCCTGGAGTACGGATACTTCTGGAAACACCATATATTTT
TRBJ2-3,TRBV7-8,-,-,CASSPPDSHSTDTQYF,TGTGCCAGCAGCCCCCCCGACAGCCATAGCACAGATACGCAGTATTTT
TRBJ1-2,TRBV6-5,-,-,CASSSTSATLANYGYTF,TGTGCCAGCAGTTCCACCTCGGCCACCTTAGCTAACTATGGCTACACCTTC
TRBJ2-7,TRBV20-1,-,TRBD1,CSHRDRDYEQYF,TGCAGTCACCGGGACAGGGACTACGAGCAGTACTTC
TRBJ2-1,TRBV28,-,-,CASTTDNEQFF,TGTGCCAGCACAACGGACAATGAGCAGTTCTTC
TRBJ2-7,TRBV28,-,-,CASSSARYYEQYF,TGTGCCAGTTCGTCTGCTAGATACTACGAGCAGTACTTC
TRBJ2-7,TRBV4-1,-,TRBD2,CASSPIAGGAYEQYF,TGCGCCAGCAGCCCAATAGCGGGAGGGGCCTACGAGCAGTACTTC
TRBJ2-7,TRBV20-1,-,TRBD1,CSARGWTGGVYEQYF,TGCAGTGCTAGAGGTTGGACAGGGGGTGTATACGAGCAGTACTTC
TRBJ2-2,TRBV2,-,TRBD1,CASTGQGPNTGELFF,TGTGCCAGCACCGGACAGGGACCAAACACCGGGGAGCTGTTTTTT
TRBJ2-5,TRBV15,-,-,CATSRSGRQQETQYF,TGTGCCACCAGCAGATCGGGACGGCAACAAGAGACCCAGTACTTC
TRBJ2-5,TRBV7-9,-,-,CASSSTDSSGETQYF,TGTGCCAGCAGCTCCACAGACTCTTCAGGAGAGACCCAGTACTTC
TRBJ2-7,TRBV5-1,once,-,CASSSGLTSYEQYF,TGCGCCAGCAGCTCGGGTCTTACCTCCTACGAGCAGTACTTC
TRBJ2-3,TRBV27,-,-,CASSFGQYTDTQYF,TGTGCCAGCAGTTTCGGACAATACACAGATACGCAGTATTTT
TRBJ2-1,TRBV3-1,-,TRBD2,CASSQDFSREGDNEQFF,TGTGCCAGCAGCCAAGATTTCTCGCGGGAGGGGGACAATGAGCAGTTCTTC
TRBJ2-7,TRBV29-1,-,TRBD1,CSVEDEGTGQTYEQYF,TGCAGCGTTGAAGACGAAGGGACAGGGCAAACCTACGAGCAGTACTTC
TRBJ2-1,TRBV13,-,-,CASSSGLGSSYNEQFF,TGTGCCAGCAGCTCGGGACTCGGTAGCTCCTACAATGAGCAGTTCTTC
TRBJ2-5,TRBV27,once,TRBD1,CASSTGTGSAETQYF,TGTGCCAGCAGCACCGGGACAGGGTCAGCAGAGACCCAGTACTTC
TRBJ2-5,TRBV3-1,-,-,CASSQDLGTETQYF,TGTGCCAGCAGCCAAGATTTAGGGACAGAGACCCAGTACTTC
TRBJ1-2,TRBV13,-,-,CASSAGGGENYGYTF,TGTGCCAGCAGCGCCGGCGGGGGGGAGAACTATGGCTACACCTTC
TRBJ1-2,TRBV29-1,once,-,CSGDFRQNGYTF,TGCAGCGGGGATTTTCGCCAAAATGGCTACACCTTC
TRBJ2-2,TRBV23-1,-,TRBD1,CATSSGQGAFGELFF,TGCGCCACCTCCTCCGGGCAGGGGGCCTTCGGGGAGCTGTTTTTT
TRBJ2-1,TRBV19,-,-,CATSDSSYSYNEQFF,TGTGCCACTTCGGACAGTTCCTATTCCTACAATGAGCAGTTCTTC
TRBJ2-1,TRBV9,-,-,CASSVDGSVYNEQFF,TGTGCCAGCAGCGTAGACGGCAGCGTGTACAATGAGCAGTTCTTC
TRBJ1-6,TRBV14,-,-,CASSPHGNSPLHF,TGTGCCAGCAGCCCTCACGGCAATTCACCCCTCCACTTT
TRBJ2-1,TRBV6-4,-,-,CASSDQANNEQFF,TGTGCCAGCAGTGACCAGGCGAACAATGAGCAGTTCTTC
TRBJ2-3,TRBV15,-,TRBD2,CATSTRTSSFNTQYF,TGTGCCACCAGCACCCGGACTAGCAGTTTCAATACGCAGTATTTT